This TCR beta chain was recorded in a study of blood T cells in healthy people across ages (dated by TCRdb to the mid-2010s). Background for the entire study: Template switching captured roughly one uniquely barcoded TCR beta cDNA molecule per two T cells in model experiments. Using the same blood draw, the study looked at two additional independent replicas of 1 million unique cDNA reads for two donors, one aged 18 to 30 and the other aged 80 or older. The donors were split into four age groups: young (average 16 years), middle-aged (around 40), aged (roughly 60) and long-lived (approximately 80). Donors of different ages were randomly distributed across sequencing lanes to avoid experimental bias. To track age-related changes in TCR beta repertoire diversity, the study relied on deep sequencing normalized with unique cDNA molecular identifiers. The paper's findings and limits, for the study overall: A strong correlation was found between observed TCR beta diversity and the percentage of naive T cells measured by flow cytometry. Because donor CMV infection status was unknown, age-related changes in expanded clonotypes were potentially confounded. Because profiling used bulk unsorted PBMCs, naive and antigen-experienced compartments could not be compared conclusively. Compared with the aged group, more naive CD4+ T cells, fewer expanded clones and increased TCR diversity were shown by the long-lived group, suggesting age selection. As age increased, observed TCR beta diversity per million T cells dropped in a roughly linear way, and a significant reduction was already evident by age 40. Estimates of total diversity based on one million sequenced T cells were regarded as lower bounds and as underestimates.

The method behind the library was 5' RACE. Data came from an Illumina HiSeq 2500. The second PCR ran for roughly 7 to 12 cycles and used a J-beta primer mix along with a sample-barcoded 5' primer. A unique molecular identifier was introduced onto each TCR beta cDNA molecule by a template-switch 5' adaptor carrying 12 random nucleotides. Each sample yielded at least 3 million CDR3-containing paired-end reads. First-strand cDNA synthesis was performed from all RNA using the Mint cDNA synthesis kit, with priming by a TRBC-specific oligonucleotide. After uracil-DNA glycosylase treatment, a first 18-cycle PCR used universal primers M1SS and BC2_uni_R on all cDNA. In the paper's pipeline: Each sample was normalized by randomly selecting 1 million high-quality reads, each carrying a distinct molecular identifier. Instead of being binned into consensus sequences, reads that shared molecular identifiers were thrown out. MiTCR, run with a Q25 quality threshold and the strictest error-elimination algorithm, handled CDR3 identification, clonotype clustering and error correction. A nonparametric unseen species model with Euler transformation was used to estimate lower-bound total TCR beta diversity. Through fastp at Q25 and MiXCR, TCRdb rebuilt clones from the public reads, retaining in-frame beta chains. Each CDR3 protein appears once, grouped with its most common genes and DNA. V and J calls and clone size were set by TCRdb, not the authors. The table for this sample lists hundreds of thousands of distinct CDR3 sequences; less than 60% of them were counted only once. The ten largest clones represent 20% to 25% of the sample.

Points on this clonotype: Its cognate antigen has yet to be identified. At one end, the junction sequence differs from germline, possibly due to a read error.

From cysteine to phenylalanine, the CDR3 is 15 amino acids long. Only the CDR3 DNA is retained, 45 bases long and in frame from the first base. CDR1 and CDR2 are drawn from the germline V gene (reference sequence): MNHEY, SMNVEV. Systemically healthy Caucasian individuals from Russia, some 38 in total and aged about 6 to 100 years, were included as donors. Ten milliliters of peripheral blood were drawn from each donor into EDTA-treated Vacutainer tubes. Ficoll-Paque density-gradient centrifugation was used to isolate PBMCs, with at least 7 million obtained per sample. Total RNA was extracted from PBMCs with Trizol reagent, with at least 6 micrograms obtained per sample. Naive CD45RAhigh/CD27high T cell percentages were measured by flow cytometry on a PBMC aliquot from every donor.

The source is an elderly man in good health. The sample consisted of blood. This chain joins TRBV27 to TRBJ1-2; 10 nucleotides in the junction match TRBD1. The nucleotide sequence reads as follows: TGTGCCGGCAGTGTCCGGGACAGGGGTTCTTATGGCTACACCTTC. Translation gives CAGSVRDRGSYGYTF.